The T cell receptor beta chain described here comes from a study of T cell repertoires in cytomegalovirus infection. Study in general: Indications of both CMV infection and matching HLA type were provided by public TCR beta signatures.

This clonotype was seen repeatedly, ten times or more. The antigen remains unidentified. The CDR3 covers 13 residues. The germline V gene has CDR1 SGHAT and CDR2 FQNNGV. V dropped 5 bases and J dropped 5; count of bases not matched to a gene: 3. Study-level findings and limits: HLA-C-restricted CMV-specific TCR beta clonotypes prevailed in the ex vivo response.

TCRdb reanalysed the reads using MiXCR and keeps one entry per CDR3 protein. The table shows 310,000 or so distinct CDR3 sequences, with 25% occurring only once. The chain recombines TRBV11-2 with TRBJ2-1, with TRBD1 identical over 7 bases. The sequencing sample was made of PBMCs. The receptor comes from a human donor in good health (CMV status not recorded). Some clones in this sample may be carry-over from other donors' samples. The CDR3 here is CASSRDRDNEQFF. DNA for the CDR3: TGTGCCAGCAGCCGTGACAGGGACAATGAGCAGTTCTTC.